These T cell receptor beta chains were read from a single sample in a study of shared T cell receptors in the human thymus. TCRdb's table, derived via immunoSEQ multiplex PCR, lists solely in-frame clones and lacks some. The sample holds hundreds of thousands of clones, approximately 90% seen once. These data were likewise used in another study, on human thymus T cells.

The specimen sequenced was thymocytes. These receptors were taken from a boy under two years old with a congenital heart defect. Each CDR3 is given with its conserved first and last residue. D genes are given only for firm matches.

j_gene: TRBJ1-2
v_gene: TRBV4-3
d_gene: -
len: 16
CDR3aa: CASSQEPGTRHYGYTF

j_gene: TRBJ2-7
v_gene: TRBV2
d_gene: TRBD2
len: 16
CDR3aa: CASRSGSWREGYEQYF

j_gene: TRBJ2-7
v_gene: TRBV10-2
d_gene: TRBD2
len: 14
CDR3aa: CASSEDPGGYEQYF

j_gene: TRBJ2-7
v_gene: TRBV4-3
d_gene: -
len: 17
CDR3aa: CASSQDRPERGSYEQYF

j_gene: TRBJ2-5
v_gene: TRBV29-1
d_gene: -
len: 14
CDR3aa: CSAETGRAQETQYF

j_gene: TRBJ2-7
v_gene: TRBV27
d_gene: TRBD1
len: 14
CDR3aa: CASSGTGKYYEQYF

j_gene: TRBJ2-5
v_gene: TRBV5-6
d_gene: TRBD2
len: 15
CDR3aa: CASSFPSGRQETQYF

j_gene: TRBJ2-7
v_gene: TRBV5-5
d_gene: TRBD1
len: 13
CDR3aa: CARSRDRSYEQYF

j_gene: TRBJ2-1
v_gene: TRBV14
d_gene: TRBD1
len: 18
CDR3aa: CASSQGWDRGSSYNEQFF

j_gene: TRBJ2-7
v_gene: TRBV19
d_gene: -
len: 13
CDR3aa: CASSLRLAGEQYF

j_gene: TRBJ1-1
v_gene: TRBV14
d_gene: TRBD1
len: 15
CDR3aa: CASSQDKGANTEAFF

j_gene: TRBJ2-3
v_gene: TRBV14
d_gene: TRBD2
len: 17
CDR3aa: CASSQIPLAGVTDTQYF

j_gene: TRBJ2-6
v_gene: TRBV4-3
d_gene: -
len: 17
CDR3aa: CASSQDWGLSGANVLTF

j_gene: TRBJ2-1
v_gene: TRBV4-1
d_gene: -
len: 16
CDR3aa: CASSQGLISSYNEQFF

j_gene: TRBJ2-1
v_gene: TRBV5-1
d_gene: -
len: 16
CDR3aa: CASSSRDTLYYNEQFF

j_gene: TRBJ2-5
v_gene: TRBV4-3
d_gene: -
len: 16
CDR3aa: CASSQVDNPVLETQYF

j_gene: TRBJ1-4
v_gene: TRBV28
d_gene: TRBD1
len: 15
CDR3aa: CASTGQGALNEKLFF

j_gene: TRBJ2-2
v_gene: TRBV7-9
d_gene: TRBD2
len: 17
CDR3aa: CASSSVRLAGWTGELFF

j_gene: TRBJ2-1
v_gene: TRBV15
d_gene: -
len: 16
CDR3aa: CATSRVPPYSYNEQFF

j_gene: TRBJ2-7
v_gene: TRBV11-2
d_gene: -
len: 13
CDR3aa: CASNPTDSYEQYF

j_gene: TRBJ2-5
v_gene: TRBV27
d_gene: -
len: 15
CDR3aa: CASSPSPGPRETQYF

j_gene: TRBJ2-1
v_gene: TRBV27
d_gene: TRBD2
len: 13
CDR3aa: CASIGGRAAEQFF

j_gene: TRBJ1-4
v_gene: TRBV7-9
d_gene: -
len: 15
CDR3aa: CASSLGQVGGEKLFF

j_gene: TRBJ2-1
v_gene: TRBV5-4
d_gene: TRBD2
len: 19
CDR3aa: CASSLGQPGTSGRWAEQFF

j_gene: TRBJ2-1
v_gene: TRBV4-1
d_gene: TRBD2
len: 16
CDR3aa: CASSHPLAGGYNEQFF

j_gene: TRBJ2-2
v_gene: TRBV30
d_gene: -
len: 14
CDR3aa: CAWTSEPNTGELFF

j_gene: TRBJ2-1
v_gene: TRBV6-1
d_gene: -
len: 13
CDR3aa: CASSEGMGPPEFF